This T cell receptor beta chain was recovered during a study of CD8 T cells in Susac syndrome. Bulk CD8+ and CD4+ cells came from magnetic negative isolation; CD8+ TEMRA by FACS. The germline V and J ends were trimmed by 3 bases and 0 bases, with 2 bases remaining between them. Germline V gene data show CDR1 as LGHDT and CDR2 as YNNKEL (reference sequence). This CDR3 region has 12 residues. The RNA input was about 0.5 to 1 ug, and it was reverse transcribed with random hexamers. Coverage of TCR beta CDR3 amplification by immunoSEQ multiplex PCR extended to 54 Vbeta and 13 Jbeta. Each CDR3 protein gets one entry after TCRdb re-called the immunoSEQ multiplex PCR reads with MiXCR. Among about 160,000 distinct CDR3 sequences, approximately 93% were seen once, and the ten largest hold over 0.09%.

The TCR originated in a human donor with multiple sclerosis. Sequencing was done on a sample of CD4+ T cells from PBMCs. V usage is TRBV3-1 and J usage is TRBJ1-2; no reliable D call. The CDR3 here is CASSHSNYGYTF. The CDR3 DNA reads as TGTGCCAGCAGCCATTCTAACTATGGCTACACCTTC. Full variable domain (outside the CDR3, taken from reference TRBV3-1 and TRBJ1-2): DTAVSQTPKYLVTQMGNDKSIKCEQNLGHDTMYWYKQDSKKFLKIMFSYNNKELIINETVPNRFSPKSPDKAHLNLHINSLELGDSAVYFCASSHSNYGYTFGSGTRLTVV.